The entry that follows covers one T cell receptor beta chain sequence. PCR involved 60 Vbeta and 13 Jbeta primers. The method was immunoSEQ multiplex PCR; TCRdb's version includes in-frame clones alone and lacks a portion of them. Of about 180,000 clones listed, roughly 85% are singletons. The CDR3 is 14 amino acids. Germline loops: CDR1 MRHNA, CDR2 SNTAGT. J gave up 4 bases and V 5 bases, and 5 bases lay outside the gene matches. The sample comes from a study of cytomegalovirus exposure and HLA in healthy donors. The genes are TRBV6-4 and TRBJ2-7; 10 nucleotides align to TRBD2. The sample was PBMCs. This TCR came from a middle-aged man in good health and CMV-seropositive. The CDR3 DNA follows: TGTGCCAGCAGTCCGACTAGCGGGTCTTACGAGCAGTACTTC. This encodes CASSPTSGSYEQYF.